This TCR beta chain was sequenced during a study of blood T cell repertoires in COVID-19. Study-level information: Donors in the United States, Italy and Spain gave samples during acute or convalescent COVID-19. The analysed material was cDNA or gDNA that came from T cells, B-cell-depleted T cells, or PBMCs.

Participants spanned ages about 18 to 100 years and resided in about two dozen US areas. Libraries were prepared by immunoSEQ multiplex PCR; TCRdb keeps only in-frame clonotypes and omits some of them. The table lists about 240,000 clones, approximately 86% of them singletons, with less than 4% in the top ten. Germline assignment: CDR1 SGHAT and CDR2 FQDESV (reference sequence). This CDR3 spans 17 amino acids. The junction had 9 bases not matched to a gene; V was cut back by 0 bases and J by 4 bases. Sequencing used PBMCs or T cells enriched from blood (not recorded which). The chain employs TRBV11-1 and TRBJ2-3, with TRBD2 identical over 8 bases. The source is a woman between 40 and 55 years old with acute COVID-19. The CDR3 DNA sequence: TGTGCCAGCAGCTTAGCAGATCAGCGGGAGTTACCAGATACGCAGTATTTT. It yields the protein CASSLADQRELPDTQYF.